The sequence of this TCR beta chain was determined in a study of OX40 agonist ivuxolimab in advanced cancers. The CDR3 extends over 15 amino acids. The V end lost 0 bases, the J end lost 3 bases, and 12 bases lay between the germline ends. Per germline, CDR1 SGDLS and CDR2 YYNGEE. Method: immunoSEQ multiplex PCR; TCRdb's copy keeps in-frame clones and lacks some. Of fewer than 80,000 clones in the sample, under 90% are singletons; the top ten hold approximately 6.1%. The chain combines TRBV9 with TRBJ1-1; D is possibly TRBD1 (6 bases). The starting material was CD4+ or CD8+ T cells sorted from blood, obtained in a trial of the OX40 agonist ivuxolimab. The clonotype originates from an adult with an advanced solid tumor such as melanoma, head and neck, liver or kidney cancer. The CDR3 here is CASSVGGTPDTEAFF. As DNA, the CDR3 is TGTGCCAGCAGCGTAGGCGGGACACCAGACACTGAAGCTTTCTTT.